The next 8 T cell receptor beta chains were all read from a single sample in a study of graft-versus-host responses after intestinal transplantation. For these receptors, no antigen is known. The repertoire was sequenced with immunoSEQ multiplex PCR; TCRdb's copy has only in-frame clones and lacks some. This table has 40,000 or so clones, over 85% appearing once. The input for sequencing was unstimulated CD8+ T cells sorted from spleen or lymph node cells, taken before transplant. Source of these receptors: a human donor who was the organ donor for an intestinal transplant.

Turning to this clone: Other DNA sequences in this sample translate to the same CDR3. The V call is TRBV6-5, the J call TRBJ1-2; D is possibly TRBD1 (5 bases). Germline V CDR1 and CDR2: MNHEY, SVGAGI. V gave up 0 bases and J gave up 2 bases, with 10 bases separating them. This CDR3 has 15 residues. Written as DNA, the CDR3 is TGTGCCAGCAGTTACTCGACCGGGGCGAACTATGGCTACACCTTC. Translating it yields CASSYSTGANYGYTF.

The V gene is TRBV6-1, the J gene TRBJ2-7; D is unresolved. Deletions cut 3 bases from V and 4 bases from J, with 16 bases between. The CDR3 loop spans 15 amino acids. Germline V gene sequence: CDR1 MNHNS, CDR2 SASEGT. The CDR3 DNA reads TGTGCCAGCAGTGAGCCGGTCGCTAGAGGTTACGAGCAGTACTTC. This encodes CASSEPVARGYEQYF.

The J gene is TRBJ1-1, the V gene TRBV6-6; TRBD1 agrees at 9 bases. The germline V gene encodes CDR1 MNHNY and CDR2 SVGAGI (reference sequence). CDR3 size: 16 residues. J lost 1 base, V lost 6 bases, and 9 bases had no gene match. CDR3 DNA sequence: TGTGCCAGCAGCCAGACAGGGGGTAAGGGGAACACTGAAGCTTTCTTT. Translated: CASSQTGGKGNTEAFF.

J is TRBJ1-5 and V is TRBV19; TRBD1 agrees at 8 bases. J gave up 7 bases and V 3 bases, and 8 bases lay outside the gene matches. From germline, CDR1 is LNHDA and CDR2 SQIVND (reference sequence). The CDR3 consists of 15 residues. CDR3 in DNA: TGTGCCAGTAGTATTAGTCAGGGGGCGCGGCAGCCCCAGCATTTT. Translating gives CASSISQGARQPQHF.

The genes are TRBV27 and TRBJ1-5; D uncertain. V gave up 5 bases and J gave up 6 bases, with 11 bases separating them. The CDR3 runs to 13 residues. Germline CDR1 reads MNHEY; CDR2 reads SMNVEV (reference sequence). CDR3: CASSPARSQPQHF. CDR3 nucleotides: TGTGCCAGCAGTCCCGCCAGAAGTCAGCCCCAGCATTTT.

The J gene is TRBJ2-7, the V gene TRBV11-2; TRBD1 matches 7 bases. J was trimmed by 0 bases and V by 5 bases; bases with no gene match: 10. This CDR3 comprises 16 residues. Germline V gene sequence: CDR1 SGHAT, CDR2 FQNNGV. This CDR3 reads CASSLQSRDSSYEQYF. The CDR3 nucleotides are TGTGCCAGCAGCCTACAATCCCGGGACAGCTCCTACGAGCAGTACTTC.

This chain links TRBV5-5 with TRBJ2-3, with D uncertain. In germline, CDR1 is SGHKS, CDR2 YYEKEE (reference sequence). V gave up 0 bases and J gave up 6 bases, with 14 bases separating them. CDR3 size: 15 residues. Here the CDR3 DNA reads TGTGCCAGCAGCTTGGTCCCAAACCCTGGGGATACGCAGTATTTT. As protein: CASSLVPNPGDTQYF.

This clone was found a few times. The genes are TRBV10-3 and TRBJ2-2; D gene ambiguous. The CDR3 runs to 12 residues. The germline V and J ends were trimmed by 7 bases and 7 bases, with 10 bases remaining between them. Per the germline V gene, CDR1 is ENHRY and CDR2 is SYGVKD. The CDR3 is CAIISVNGELFF. The DNA for the CDR3 is TGTGCCATCATCTCGGTTAACGGGGAGCTGTTTTTT.